This TCR beta chain was sequenced for a study of OX40 agonist ivuxolimab in advanced cancers. Study-level background: Subjects had a mean age of around 60 years, with a range of 23 to 79; more than 75% were male.

V dropped 4 bases and J dropped 10 bases, with 10 bases sitting between them. This CDR3 spans 12 amino acids. Looked up from germline, CDR1 is KGHSH and CDR2 is LQKENI. TCRdb's copy holds only in-frame clones and misses some; the assay was immunoSEQ multiplex PCR. The repertoire holds approximately 99,000 clones, with 94% as singletons. Autoimmune disease history or systemic immunosuppression disqualified patients. Specimen: CD4+ or CD8+ T cells sorted from blood, collected in a trial of the OX40 agonist ivuxolimab. This TCR derives from an adult with an advanced solid tumor such as melanoma, head and neck, liver or kidney cancer. The rearrangement links TRBV18 to TRBJ1-4, with D maybe TRBD1 (6 bases). Here the CDR3 DNA reads TGTGCCAGCTCACGGAGAGGGGGAAAACTGTTTTTT. Translated: CASSRRGGKLFF.